These 9 T cell receptor beta chains came from one sample sequenced in a study of Graves' ophthalmopathy and Graves' hyperthyroidism (dated by TCRdb to the late 2010s). The sequencer listed for this sample is Illumina HiSeq 2000. For repertoire sequencing, TCR beta CDR3 regions were amplified from RNA transcripts. The first round of RT-PCR was done with HTBI primers and the Qiagen OneStep RT-PCR kit, and was followed by a second round of multiplex PCR, then size selection and purification. The raw public data were reprocessed by TCRdb itself: fastp quality trimming at Q25, MiXCR clonotype calling, in-frame beta chains only. Each CDR3 protein appears once, grouped with its most common genes and DNA. For this sample the table gives around 400,000 distinct CDR3 sequences, of which under 25% were detected only once. Of the sample, roughly 3% falls within the top ten clones. Sequenced: peripheral blood. The source of these receptors is a woman under 30 with stable Graves' hyperthyroidism. Donor details come from another sample of the same person, matched by shared clones.

In its sample, this clonotype was seen many times. This rearrangement joins TRBV12-3 or TRBV12-4 to TRBJ1-6; D gene unclear. V lost 5 bases to trimming and J lost 2 bases, with 10 bases between them. The CDR3 covers 15 residues. In DNA, the CDR3 is TGTGCCAGCAGTGCGCGGGGAACCTATAATTCACCCCTCCACTTT. It specifies CASSARGTYNSPLHF.

This clonotype was observed at least ten times. The chain recombines TRBV27 with TRBJ2-2; 7 bases align to TRBD1. This CDR3 comprises 17 residues. J gave up 7 bases and V 5 bases, and 16 bases lay outside the gene matches. Germline values: CDR1 MNHEY, CDR2 SMNVEV (reference sequence). The DNA of the CDR3 is TGTGCCAGCAGTAACCTCTTGAAGACAGGGACCAACGGGGAGCTGTTTTTT. Translated, it gives CASSNLLKTGTNGELFF.

This clonotype has a count of ten or more. The CDR3 coding sequence is TGTGCCAGCAGTTACTCCCGCGGGACAGGGAGAAGGAACACTGAAGCTTTCTTT. Encoded protein: CASSYSRGTGRRNTEAFF. V is TRBV6-2 or TRBV6-3 and J is TRBJ1-1, with 9 bases identical to TRBD1. Losses at the gene ends were 0 bases for V and 1 base for J; bases not matched to a gene: 9. The germline CDR1 and CDR2 sequences are MNHEY and SVGEGT. The CDR3 loop spans 18 amino acids.

The V call is TRBV10-3, the J call TRBJ1-1, with 10 bases lining up with TRBD1. The CDR3 covers 15 residues. The trim removed 4 bases at V and 5 bases at J, leaving 7 bases unmatched. CDR1 is ENHRY and CDR2 is SYGVKD in the germline V gene. In nucleotides, the CDR3 is TGTGCCATCAGTGCGGAAAGGACAGGGGGAACTGAAGCTTTCTTT. The encoded protein is CAISAERTGGTEAFF.

In this sample, this clonotype turned up a few times. The V and J genes are TRBV11-2 and TRBJ1-2; D not resolved. The CDR3 contains 17 residues. Germline V CDR1 and CDR2: SGHAT, FQNNGV. The V gene lost 0 bases and the J gene lost 12 bases, with 26 bases spanning the gap. CDR3 sequence reads: CASSLEGQATRFGEHTF. Here the CDR3 DNA reads TGTGCCAGCAGCTTAGAGGGCCAGGCAACCAGATTCGGAGAGCACACCTTC.

In this sample, this clonotype turned up a few times. Germline and junction disagree at one end, which may indicate a read error. The chain carries TRBV5-1 and TRBJ2-4; the D gene is possibly TRBD1 (6 bases). The CDR3 runs to 16 residues. Germline lookup yields CDR1 SGHRS and CDR2 YFSETQ. CDR3 in DNA: TGCGCCAGCAGCCCGGACAGACGATTAGCCAAAAACATTAAGTACTTC. Protein: CASSPDRRLAKNIKYF.

This clonotype was detected many times. The V and J genes are TRBV19 and TRBJ1-6; a weak D match, TRBD1 (5 bases). This CDR3 region has 14 residues. Germline CDR1 LNHDA, CDR2 SQIVND (reference sequence). The V gene lost 7 bases and the J gene lost 4 bases, with 11 bases spanning the gap. In nucleotides, the CDR3 is TGTGCCAGTAATGAGCAGGGATATAATTCACCCCTCCACTTT. Translating gives CASNEQGYNSPLHF.

Points on this clonotype: A much larger clone is a single base away; this may be a read error. This sequence joins TRBV20-1 and TRBJ2-5, with 8 bases lining up with TRBD2. This CDR3 is 15 amino acids long. Germline V gene data show CDR1 as DFQATT and CDR2 as SNEGSKA (reference sequence). The CDR3 nucleotides are TGCAGTGCTAGAGTCCCGACTAGCGAGAAAGAGACCAAGTACTTC. It yields the protein CSARVPTSEKETKYF.

This clonotype was picked up many times. The chain links TRBV28 to TRBJ2-5; D remains unclear. CDR1 and CDR2 from the germline V gene are MDHEN and SYDVKM. Trimming took 5 bases from V and 2 from J, leaving 21 bases between them. This CDR3 has 17 amino acids. The CDR3 reads CASSPWTVRTRQETQYF. For the CDR3, the DNA is TGTGCCAGCAGTCCTTGGACGGTCAGGACGCGGCAAGAGACCCAGTACTTC. Using reference TRBV28 and TRBJ2-5 for the parts outside the CDR3, the full variable domain is DVKVTQSSRYLVKRTGEKVFLECVQDMDHENMFWYRQDPGLGLRLIYFSYDVKMKEKGDIPEGYSVSREKKERFSLILESASTNQTSMYLCASSPWTVRTRQETQYFGPGTRLLVL.